The rows below give T cell receptor beta chains drawn from one sample of a study of early T cells in non-severe SARS-CoV-2 infection. TCRdb reanalysed the 5' RACE reads using MiXCR and keeps one entry per CDR3 protein. There are about 89,000 distinct CDR3 sequences in the sample; roughly 14% occur only once, and roughly 0.6% lies in the top ten. Sequenced sample: whole blood. These receptors were obtained from an adult who was a healthcare worker with PCR-confirmed SARS-CoV-2 infection or an uninfected control (not recorded which). CDR3s include the opening cysteine and the closing phenylalanine or tryptophan. Fields, in order: CDR3 DNA, CDR3 protein, V gene, clone size, J gene, CDR3 length, D gene. The D gene is left open where the match is weak. Only part of the rows carry a size: once, few, many, or a class if the clone is expanded.

CDR3nt: TGTGCCAGCAGCCCGACTAGGACTAGCGGGGTCTCCGGGGAGCTGTTTTTT; CDR3aa: CASSPTRTSGVSGELFF; v_gene: TRBV9; abundance: NA; j_gene: TRBJ2-2; len: 17; d_gene: TRBD2
CDR3nt: TGTGCCTGGGCAGGGGGCAGAACAGATACGCAGTATTTT; CDR3aa: CAWAGGRTDTQYF; v_gene: TRBV30; abundance: few; j_gene: TRBJ2-3; len: 13; d_gene: TRBD1
CDR3nt: TGTGCCAGCAGAGTCTTGGGGGCTGCGTCTGGAAACACCATATATTTT; CDR3aa: CASRVLGAASGNTIYF; v_gene: TRBV12-3/TRBV12-4; abundance: few; j_gene: TRBJ1-3; len: 16; d_gene: NA
CDR3nt: TGTGCCAGCAGCCTAGGGACGGAATCCTACAATGAGCAGTTCTTC; CDR3aa: CASSLGTESYNEQFF; v_gene: TRBV5-6; abundance: NA; j_gene: TRBJ2-1; len: 15; d_gene: NA
CDR3nt: TGCAGTGCTAGAGATAGGGGGCACTCCTACAATGAGCAGTTCTTC; CDR3aa: CSARDRGHSYNEQFF; v_gene: TRBV20-1; abundance: few; j_gene: TRBJ2-1; len: 15; d_gene: TRBD1
CDR3nt: TGTGCCAGCAGCTTCCGACAACACACAGATACGCAGTATTTT; CDR3aa: CASSFRQHTDTQYF; v_gene: TRBV11-2; abundance: many; j_gene: TRBJ2-3; len: 14; d_gene: NA
CDR3nt: TGCGCCAGCAGCTTGGAGTGGGAAGGAAACACCATATATTTT; CDR3aa: CASSLEWEGNTIYF; v_gene: TRBV5-1; abundance: NA; j_gene: TRBJ1-3; len: 14; d_gene: NA
CDR3nt: TGTGCCAGCAGCTTGGGCAGGGGGTCCGGGGAGCTGTTTTTT; CDR3aa: CASSLGRGSGELFF; v_gene: TRBV5-6; abundance: few; j_gene: TRBJ2-2; len: 14; d_gene: TRBD1
CDR3nt: TGTGCTAGTGGTTCTCCCGGGACTCTAATCGGGTACAATGAGCAGTTCTTC; CDR3aa: CASGSPGTLIGYNEQFF; v_gene: TRBV12-5; abundance: many; j_gene: TRBJ2-1; len: 17; d_gene: NA
CDR3nt: TGTGCCAGCAGCTTACGAGGCTCCCCTGGGCAGGGAGATACGCAGTATTTT; CDR3aa: CASSLRGSPGQGDTQYF; v_gene: TRBV11-2; abundance: few; j_gene: TRBJ2-3; len: 17; d_gene: NA
CDR3nt: TGTGCCAGCAGCGGAAGCACAGATACGCAGTATTTT; CDR3aa: CASSGSTDTQYF; v_gene: TRBV5-1; abundance: many; j_gene: TRBJ2-3; len: 12; d_gene: NA